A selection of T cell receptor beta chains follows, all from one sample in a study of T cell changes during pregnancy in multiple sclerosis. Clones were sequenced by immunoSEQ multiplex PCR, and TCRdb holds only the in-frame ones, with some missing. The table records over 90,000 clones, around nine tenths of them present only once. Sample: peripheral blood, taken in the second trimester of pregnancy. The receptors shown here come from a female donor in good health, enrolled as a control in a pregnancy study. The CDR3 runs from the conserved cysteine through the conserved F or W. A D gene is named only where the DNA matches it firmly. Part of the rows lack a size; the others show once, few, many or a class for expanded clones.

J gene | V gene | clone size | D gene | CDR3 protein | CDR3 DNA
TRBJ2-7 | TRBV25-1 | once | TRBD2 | CASSELGGNSYEQYF | TGTGCCAGCAGTGAATTGGGGGGGAACTCCTACGAGCAGTACTTC
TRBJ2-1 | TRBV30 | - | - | CAWSRRGGNEQFF | TGTGCCTGGAGCCGCAGGGGAGGGAATGAGCAGTTCTTC
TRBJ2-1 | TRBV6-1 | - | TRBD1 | CASTPRTGYNEQFF | TGTGCCAGCACCCCACGGACAGGATACAATGAGCAGTTCTTC
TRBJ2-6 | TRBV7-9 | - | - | CASSFPTVSGANVLTF | TGTGCCAGCAGCTTCCCGACAGTCTCTGGGGCCAACGTCCTGACTTTC
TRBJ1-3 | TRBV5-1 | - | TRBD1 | CASSAQGASAGNTIYF | TGCGCCAGCAGCGCTCAGGGGGCATCGGCTGGAAACACCATATATTTT
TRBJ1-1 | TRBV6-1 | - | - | CASLAGLGNTEAFF | TGTGCCAGCCTGGCAGGGTTGGGGAACACTGAAGCTTTCTTT
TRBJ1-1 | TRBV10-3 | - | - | CAISEYGGNTEAFF | TGTGCCATCAGTGAGTACGGGGGAAACACTGAAGCTTTCTTT
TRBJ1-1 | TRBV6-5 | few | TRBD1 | CASSTIHRGHTEAFF | TGTGCCAGCAGCACCATTCACAGGGGGCACACTGAAGCTTTCTTT
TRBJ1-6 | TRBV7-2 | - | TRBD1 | CASSLTGDSSSYNSPLHF | TGTGCCAGCAGCCTTACAGGGGACTCAAGCTCCTATAATTCACCCCTCCACTTT
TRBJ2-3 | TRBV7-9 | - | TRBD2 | CASSSIPGGKMGTDTQYF | TGTGCCAGCAGCTCTATTCCGGGGGGGAAAATGGGCACAGATACGCAGTATTTT
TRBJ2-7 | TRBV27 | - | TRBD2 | CASSSDAGGGLEQYF | TGTGCCAGCAGTTCAGACGCGGGAGGGGGCCTCGAGCAGTACTTC
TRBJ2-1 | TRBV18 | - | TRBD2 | CASSLRTSGSGPFSYNEQFF | TGTGCCAGCTCCCTACGGACTAGCGGGAGTGGCCCATTCTCCTACAATGAGCAGTTCTTC
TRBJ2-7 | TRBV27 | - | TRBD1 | CASSLGQGTHEQYF | TGTGCCAGCAGTCTGGGACAGGGGACCCACGAGCAGTACTTC
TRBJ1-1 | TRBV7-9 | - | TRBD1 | CASSLGGRGDTEAFF | TGTGCCAGCAGCTTAGGTGGCAGGGGGGACACTGAAGCTTTCTTT
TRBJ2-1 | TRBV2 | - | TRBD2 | CASSRGGGTYNEQFF | TGTGCCAGCAGTCGGGGGGGAGGGACCTACAATGAGCAGTTCTTC
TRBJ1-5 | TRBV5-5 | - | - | CASTVRMGEGNQPQHF | TGTGCCAGCACCGTAAGGATGGGTGAGGGCAATCAGCCCCAGCATTTT
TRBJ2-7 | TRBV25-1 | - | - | CASSEWLWQYF | TGTGCCAGCAGTGAATGGCTCTGGCAGTACTTC
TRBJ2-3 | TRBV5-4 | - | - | CASSFPGFPDTQYF | TGTGCCAGCAGCTTTCCGGGATTTCCAGATACGCAGTATTTT